This TCR beta chain was recorded in a study of type 1 regulatory T cells (dated by TCRdb to the early 2020s). For the study in its entirety: An in vitro protocol by which a Tr1-enriched, alloantigen-specific CD4 T cell product named T-allo10 was generated was characterized in the study. T-allo10 was being tested clinically in patients with hematological malignancies who were undergoing allogeneic hematopoietic stem cell transplantation.

Taken from cysteine to phenylalanine, the CDR3 has 13 residues. The only DNA kept is the CDR3, 39 bases in frame from the first base. For CDR1 and CDR2, the germline V gene lists KGHSH and LQKENI. V lost 0 bases and J lost 10 bases; the stretch between them is 12 bases long. In regard to this clonotype: Its specific antigen is unknown. It has no much larger one-base neighbor in the sample; base qualities were not kept.

The full study reports these points: A more restricted TCR repertoire was observed in Tr1 cells than in non-Tr1 cells, and this restriction was interpreted in the study as alloantigen-induced clonal expansion.

TCRdb records Illumina MiSeq as the sequencer. TCRdb took the public reads, trimmed them with fastp at Q25, ran MiXCR for clone calling and kept in-frame beta chains. CDR3 protein sequences are deduplicated, and each keeps its most common genes and DNA. The table for this sample lists about 71,000 distinct CDR3 sequences; around 21% of them were counted only once. The biggest ten clones account for 7% to 10% of the sample. The TCR sequence derives from a human donor in good health. The V and J genes are TRBV18 and TRBJ1-1, with the D gene uncertain. Specimen: cultured type 1 regulatory T (Tr1) cells, either the whole culture or a sorted fraction (not recorded which). The cell subset or site label, as the study defines it: type 1 regulatory T cells sorted from the T-allo10 product. Here the CDR3 is given as CASSPPGEFGAFF. The DNA is TGTGCCAGCTCACCACCTGGGGAGTTCGGAGCTTTCTTT.